The subject of this entry is one T cell receptor (beta chain). A second PCR of 7 to 11 cycles used a sample-barcoded 5' primer and a J-beta primer mix. TCRdb analysed the 5' RACE reads with MiXCR anew, one entry per CDR3 protein. The table includes about a million distinct CDR3 sequences, approximately 49% detected once. The source of the sample is a study of blood T cells in healthy people across ages. The CDR3 runs 10 residues. The germline V gene encodes CDR1 MNHEY and CDR2 SMNVEV (reference sequence). The V and J genes are TRBV27 and TRBJ2-5, with no clear D. The end of the DNA aligns better with TRBJ2-7, so the J call may be wrong. This clonotype was sampled from a young man in good health. Sequencing used blood. The CDR3 nucleotides read TGTGCCAGCAGTCCGCCCGAGCAGTACTTC. Translation gives CASSPPEQYF.